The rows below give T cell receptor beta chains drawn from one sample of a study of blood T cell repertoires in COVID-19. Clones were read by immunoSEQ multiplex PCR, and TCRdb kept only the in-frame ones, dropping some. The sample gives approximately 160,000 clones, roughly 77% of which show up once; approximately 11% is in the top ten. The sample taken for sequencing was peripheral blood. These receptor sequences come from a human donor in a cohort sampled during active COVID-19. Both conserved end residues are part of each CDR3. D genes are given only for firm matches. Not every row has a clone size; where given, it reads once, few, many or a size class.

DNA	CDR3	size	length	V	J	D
TGTGCCAGCAGCTTGACAGGGACGATCGGGGAGACCCAGTACTTC	CASSLTGTIGETQYF	NA	15	TRBV7-9	TRBJ2-5	TRBD1
TGTGCCAGCAGCTTGGGACAGGGGGCCACTGAAGCTTTCTTT	CASSLGQGATEAFF	NA	14	TRBV5-8	TRBJ1-1	TRBD1
TGTGCCAGCAGACGTCTGGGAGGTCGGGATGAGCAGTTCTTC	CASRRLGGRDEQFF	NA	14	TRBV6-5	TRBJ2-1	NA
TGTGCCTGGAGTACTCCGGCGGGGCAGCCCCAGCATTTT	CAWSTPAGQPQHF	NA	13	TRBV30	TRBJ1-5	NA
TGTGCCTGGGTTTCGGGCGGGTACACTGAAGCTTTCTTT	CAWVSGGYTEAFF	NA	13	TRBV30	TRBJ1-1	NA
TGTGCCAGTAGGCGAGGACTAGCGGGAGGGTTCCTCTTCTCTGGGGCCAACGTCCTGACTTTC	CASRRGLAGGFLFSGANVLTF	NA	21	TRBV19	TRBJ2-6	TRBD2
TGTGCCAGCAGCAAAGATCCCGGGTACCAGCCCCAGCATTTT	CASSKDPGYQPQHF	NA	14	TRBV7-2	TRBJ1-5	NA
TGTGCCAGCAGTAACAGGGGGACAGTATCCGAGCAGTACTTC	CASSNRGTVSEQYF	NA	14	TRBV6-5	TRBJ2-7	TRBD1
TGTGCCAGCAGCCCCCGGACAGGCATGAACACTGAAGCTTTCTTT	CASSPRTGMNTEAFF	NA	15	TRBV9	TRBJ1-1	TRBD1
TGCGCCAGCAGCTTGGTTAGCGGGATAAGGAATGAGCAGTTCTTC	CASSLVSGIRNEQFF	NA	15	TRBV5-1	TRBJ2-1	TRBD2
TGTGCCTGGCAACAGGGGGAGTACGAGCAGTACTTC	CAWQQGEYEQYF	NA	12	TRBV30	TRBJ2-7	TRBD1
TGTGCCAGTACAGGGCCGGCCTACGAGCAGTACTTC	CASTGPAYEQYF	NA	12	TRBV19	TRBJ2-7	NA
TGTGCCATCAGGGGAACGGGACAGGGTAACGTCGAGCAGTACTTC	CAIRGTGQGNVEQYF	NA	15	TRBV10-3	TRBJ2-7	TRBD1
TGTGCCAGCAGCCTACAGGGAAAGGACACTGAAGCTTTCTTT	CASSLQGKDTEAFF	NA	14	TRBV6-5	TRBJ1-1	NA
TGCGCCAGCAGCTCAGACAGGGAGACCCAGTACTTC	CASSSDRETQYF	NA	12	TRBV5-1	TRBJ2-5	NA
TGTGCCAGCAGCGAAAACAGGGATTCCAGTTTCTTT	CASSENRDSSFF	NA	12	TRBV5-6	TRBJ1-1	NA
TGTGCCAGCAGCCTCCAGGGACAGGGAGGGACTGAAGCTTTCTTT	CASSLQGQGGTEAFF	few	15	TRBV7-9	TRBJ1-1	TRBD1
TGTGCCAGCAGCCGGACTAGATTAAGGGGAACCGGGGAGCTGTTTTTT	CASSRTRLRGTGELFF	NA	16	TRBV14	TRBJ2-2	TRBD2
TGTGCCAGCAGCCAAAACCTGCAGGGGGCTGGGGCCAACGTCCTGACTTTC	CASSQNLQGAGANVLTF	NA	17	TRBV3-1/TRBV3-2	TRBJ2-6	TRBD1
TGTGCCAGCAGCTCAACCAGACTAGCGGGGGGGACTGGCTGGAATACGCAGTATTTT	CASSSTRLAGGTGWNTQYF	NA	19	TRBV7-9	TRBJ2-3	TRBD2
TGTGCCAGCAGCGCCTGGCGCGGTTCCTACAATGAGCAGTTCTTC	CASSAWRGSYNEQFF	NA	15	TRBV5-4	TRBJ2-1	NA
TGTGCCAGCACCGTCGACAAGGAAGCTTTCTTT	CASTVDKEAFF	NA	11	TRBV28	TRBJ1-1	NA
TGCGCCAGCAGCCAAGAAGGGGCTGAGGAGATCTACGAGCAGTACTTC	CASSQEGAEEIYEQYF	NA	16	TRBV4-3	TRBJ2-7	NA
TGTGCCACCAGCAGAGATTCGGGGTTTTTTGGCTACACCTTC	CATSRDSGFFGYTF	NA	14	TRBV15	TRBJ1-2	NA
TGCGCCAGCAGCTCCGCCGGACAGAGCTCCTACGAGCAGTACTTC	CASSSAGQSSYEQYF	NA	15	TRBV5-1	TRBJ2-7	NA
TGTGCCAGCAGCGAAGGCGGGGCGGACAATGAGCAGTTCTTC	CASSEGGADNEQFF	NA	14	TRBV9	TRBJ2-1	NA